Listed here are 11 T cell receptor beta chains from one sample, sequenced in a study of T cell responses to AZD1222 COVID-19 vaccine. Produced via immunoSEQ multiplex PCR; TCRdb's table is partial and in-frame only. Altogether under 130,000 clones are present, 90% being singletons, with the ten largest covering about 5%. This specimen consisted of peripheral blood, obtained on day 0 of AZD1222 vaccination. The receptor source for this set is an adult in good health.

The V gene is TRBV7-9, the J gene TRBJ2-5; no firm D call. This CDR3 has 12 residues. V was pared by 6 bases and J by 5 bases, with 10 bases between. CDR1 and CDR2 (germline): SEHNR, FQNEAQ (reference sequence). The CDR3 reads CASSPWSETQYF. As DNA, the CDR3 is TGTGCCAGCAGTCCGTGGTCGGAGACCCAGTACTTC. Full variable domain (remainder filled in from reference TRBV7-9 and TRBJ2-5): DTGVSQNPRHKITKRGQNVTFRCDPISEHNRLYWYRQTLGQGPEFLTYFQNEAQLEKSRLLSDRFSAERPKGSFSTLEIQRTEQGDSAMYLCASSPWSETQYFGPGTRLLVL.

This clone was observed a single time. The CDR3 is CASEDRNGNTIYF. DNA of the CDR3: TGCGCCAGCGAGGACAGGAATGGAAACACCATATATTTT. The rearrangement uses TRBV4-1 and TRBJ1-3, with 7 bases fitting TRBD1. Germline-derived CDR1 and CDR2 are MGHRA and YSYEKL. The length of the CDR3 is 13 residues. The V and J ends lost 8 bases and 3 bases, in that order; junction bases with no gene match: 4.

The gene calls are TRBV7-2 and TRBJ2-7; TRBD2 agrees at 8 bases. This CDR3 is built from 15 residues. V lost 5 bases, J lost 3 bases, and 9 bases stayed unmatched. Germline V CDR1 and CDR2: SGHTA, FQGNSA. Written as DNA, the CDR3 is TGTGCCAGCAGCCATTCGGGGGGGGATGGCTACGAGCAGTACTTC. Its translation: CASSHSGGDGYEQYF.

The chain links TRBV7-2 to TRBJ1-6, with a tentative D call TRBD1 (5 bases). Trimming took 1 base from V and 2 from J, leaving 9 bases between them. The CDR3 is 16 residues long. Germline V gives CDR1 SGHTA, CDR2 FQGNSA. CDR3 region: CASSLEWDPYNSPLHF. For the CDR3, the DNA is TGTGCCAGCAGCTTAGAATGGGACCCCTATAATTCACCCCTCCACTTT.

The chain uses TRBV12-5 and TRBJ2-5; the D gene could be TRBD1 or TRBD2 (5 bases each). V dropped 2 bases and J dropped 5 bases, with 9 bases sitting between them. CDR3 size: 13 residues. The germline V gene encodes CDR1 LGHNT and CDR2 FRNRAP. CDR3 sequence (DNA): TGTGCTAGTGGTTTGTTCGAGGGGGAGACCCAGTACTTC. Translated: CASGLFEGETQYF.

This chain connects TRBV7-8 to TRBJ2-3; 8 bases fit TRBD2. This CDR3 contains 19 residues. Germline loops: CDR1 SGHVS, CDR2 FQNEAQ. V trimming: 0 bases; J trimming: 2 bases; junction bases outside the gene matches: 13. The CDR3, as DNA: TGTGCCAGCAGCTTAGCGGGCGGGCGGGGGGTCCTCATCACAGATACGCAGTATTTT. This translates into CASSLAGGRGVLITDTQYF.

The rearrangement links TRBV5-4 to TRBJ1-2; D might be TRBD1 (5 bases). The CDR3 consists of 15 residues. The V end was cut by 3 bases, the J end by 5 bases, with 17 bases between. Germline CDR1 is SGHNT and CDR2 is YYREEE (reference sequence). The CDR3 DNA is TGTGCCAGCAGCTCTTGGGGGGTACTGGGATATGGCTACACCTTC. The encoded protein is CASSSWGVLGYGYTF.

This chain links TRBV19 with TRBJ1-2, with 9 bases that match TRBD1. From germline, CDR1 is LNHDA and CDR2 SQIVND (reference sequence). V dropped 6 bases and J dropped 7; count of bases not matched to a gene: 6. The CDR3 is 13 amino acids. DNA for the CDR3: TGTGCCAGTAGCACCGGGACAGGGAGTGGCTACACCTTC. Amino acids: CASSTGTGSGYTF.

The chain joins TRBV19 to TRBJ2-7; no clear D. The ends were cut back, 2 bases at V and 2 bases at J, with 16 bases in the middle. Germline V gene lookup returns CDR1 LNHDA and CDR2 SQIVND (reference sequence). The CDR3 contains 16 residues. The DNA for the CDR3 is TGTGCCAGTAGTATAAACCCCAAGAGCCCGACCTACGAGCAGTACTTC. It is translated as CASSINPKSPTYEQYF.

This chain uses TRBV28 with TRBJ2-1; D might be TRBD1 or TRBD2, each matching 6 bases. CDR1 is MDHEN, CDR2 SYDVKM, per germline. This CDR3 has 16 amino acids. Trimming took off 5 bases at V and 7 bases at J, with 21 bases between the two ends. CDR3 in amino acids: CASSPHRGRFRNEQFF. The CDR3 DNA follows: TGTGCCAGCAGTCCCCACCGGGGGCGCTTCAGGAATGAGCAGTTCTTC.

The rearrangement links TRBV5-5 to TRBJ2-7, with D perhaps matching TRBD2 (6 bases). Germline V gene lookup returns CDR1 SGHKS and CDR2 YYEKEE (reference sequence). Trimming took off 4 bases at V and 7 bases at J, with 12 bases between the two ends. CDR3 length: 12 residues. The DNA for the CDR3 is TGTGCCAGCAGCCCCAGCGGGTCAGAGCAGTACTTC. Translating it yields CASSPSGSEQYF.